This paragraph covers one T cell receptor beta chain sequence. Its target antigen remains unknown. The sample is drawn from a study of cytomegalovirus exposure and HLA in healthy donors listed by TCRdb under 2017. For context, the study as a whole: In an earlier analysis of roughly 590 of the donors, about 260 Gb of sequence data and about 110 million unique TCR beta sequences from 150 million to 200 million T cells were reported. Approximately 300 gigabases of sequencing data and approximately 92 million unique TCR sequences made up an early release that covered some 640 HLA-typed donors. Among the approximately 400 genotyped donors, around 81% belonged to the genetic ancestry cluster associated with self-reported Caucasian donors. The study aimed to test whether cataloging public T cell receptors could reveal signatures of past pathogen exposure. The T cell repertoires of about 700 subjects were profiled by immunosequencing and related to cytomegalovirus serostatus. Along with the roughly 700-subject first cohort, a separate validation cohort of over a hundred different subjects was used. To predict cytomegalovirus infection status, the study brought together high-throughput TCR immunosequencing, statistical association of individual TCRs with disease status, and machine learning. A later analysis re-analyzed previously published TCR beta repertoires from several hundred donors and added high-resolution HLA genotyping to study TCR occurrence patterns. Rather than using new phenotypic data, the later analysis identified candidate immune exposures from TCR beta sequences and from how often those sequences occurred across donors. In an earlier analysis of roughly 540 of the donors, high-throughput TCR beta sequencing was used to judge whether each TCR beta V gene segment behaved as functional or pseudogenic. Donor age, sex, ethnicity and CMV serostatus were compiled alongside the repertoire data. A later genetic analysis used genome-wide SNP genotypes for about 60% of the roughly 670 donors, treating that subset as a discovery cohort. Every repertoire in the discovery cohort had been generated on one and the same sequencing platform. HLA typing included class I and class II loci at four-digit resolution. Typing coverage differed by locus: A, B, C, DRB1 and DQB1 were typed in roughly 620-630 donors, DQA1 in roughly 510, DPA1 in 600 to 610, and DPB1 in 450 to 490. Several DR-DQ haplotypes were handled as single units for association and clustering because linkage in the cohort was strong. Among about 390 genotyped donors of the cohort, an average of 235,054 unique TCR beta nucleotide sequences were sequenced per donor, roughly 20% of them non-productive. Overall study outcomes, separate from this receptor: When HLA alleles, especially DR and DQ, strongly co-occurred, attributing TCR associations to individual alleles was difficult. Some IMGT-functional V segments, including TRBV6-2 and TRBV6-3, could not be distinguished by the 87-base-pair reads and were therefore excluded. Specific HLA alleles were associated with 15,000 to 20,000 TCR beta sequences at a false discovery rate of 0.05 in a later analysis. Cytomegalovirus status was reported to be diagnosed by the classifier with high specificity and sensitivity in both the original and validation cohorts. Because some donors lacked HLA typing at each locus, the association tests relied only on the typed subset. The study gave a list of some 150 TCR beta chains associated with cytomegalovirus. In a later genetic analysis, a missense DCLRE1C variant was associated with V-gene and J-gene trimming of TCR beta chains, and the association was replicated in an independent cohort. In vitro tests confirmed that a few of the cytomegalovirus-associated TCR beta chains recognize cytomegalovirus antigens. In a later analysis, most CMV-associated TCR beta chains were found to appear HLA-restricted, with HLA associations seemingly driven largely by CMV exposure. A further reported finding was that TCR beta sequences accurately predicted the HLA-A and HLA-B alleles for most subjects in the first cohort. CMV serostatus was the only immune exposure information available for the cohort. A later genetic analysis reported fewer N-insertions in productive TCRs among donors in an Asian-associated ancestry cluster than the approximately 700-donor mean. A later analysis found that HLA-associated TCR beta chains were more clonally expanded and had lower generation probabilities than equally common non-associated chains. Because counts were too low, about 17 rarely observed V segments, including chromosome 9 orphons, were excluded from the earlier analysis of under 650 of the donors. Correlated functional status among segregating V segments might be attributable to linkage disequilibrium, but an unknown experimental factor could not be ruled out. This cohort had only TCR beta chains sequenced, and the lack of alpha or paired-chain data limited which features could be detected. Broadly in line with IMGT annotations, most TCR beta V segments showed up in productive rearrangements about 87% or about 30% of the time in an earlier analysis of several hundred of the donors. Most TCR sequences were observed very rarely across donors, whereas some public TCRs were present in many individuals. The authors suggested that the approach could potentially be generalized to other disease states and immunological phenotypes. In a later analysis, the rate of TCR association differed among HLA loci, with DRB1 alleles having the most associated TCRs and HLA-C alleles having the fewest. A cluster of highly shared sequence variants was judged likely to be a technical artifact of the sequencing pipeline. The presence/absence analyses assumed that sequencing depth was roughly uniform across donors, and that assumption may not be true. In a later analysis, several top co-occurrence clusters were reported to appear linked to parvovirus B19, influenza, CMV and Epstein-Barr virus.

In the germline V gene, CDR1 corresponds to SQVTM and CDR2 to ANQGSEA. Trimmed from V: 4 bases; trimmed from J: 4 bases; junction bases lacking a gene match: 6. Spanning cysteine to phenylalanine, the CDR3 consists of 15 amino acids. Kept here is only the CDR3 DNA, which spans 45 bases and is read in frame from base 1. The cohort was made up of 650 to 700 healthy bone marrow donors. Cohort members were all nominally healthy when sampled, although unrecorded immune exposures were likely present. The donor tested CMV seronegative and was one of the 352 seronegative cohort members. A peripheral blood sample was collected from each donor, and TCR beta sequencing was performed on peripheral blood mononuclear cells. The Qiagen DNeasy Blood Extraction Kit was used to extract genomic DNA from the blood cell samples. Receptors were amplified or captured by the immunoSEQ multiplex PCR assay. For the multiplex PCR, a mixture combining 60 forward primers for TCR Vbeta segments and 13 reverse primers for TCR Jbeta segments was used. The CDR3 region of rearranged TCR beta genes was amplified from genomic DNA by a multiplex PCR assay. Amplified TCR beta libraries were sequenced as 87-base-pair reads on the Illumina HiSeq System. Per the original workflow: Across the 670 or so repertoires, a later analysis counted 78 million or so unique TCR beta chains, 9.5 million to 12 million of which were shared by at least two donors. To remove PCR and sequencing errors, raw reads were error-corrected and collapsed into unique sequences using a nearest-neighbor algorithm that merged closely related sequences. Alignment of CDR3 sequences to IMGT reference sequences was used to assign V, D and J gene segments. For a sequence to be retained, a match of at least six nucleotides to both a V gene segment and a J gene segment was required. Rearrangements were called productive when the CDR3 lacked stop codons and stayed in frame with V and J; all others were non-productive. Following IMGT convention, CDR3 was defined as the stretch from the second conserved V-encoded cysteine to the conserved J-encoded phenylalanine. In an earlier analysis of some 550 of the donors, sequences lacking an unambiguous match to a single V gene segment were excluded. In an earlier analysis of some 590 of the donors, a V segment was called functional when productive rearrangements were above 56.7%, and segregating when the standard deviation between donors exceeded 5%. To diagnose cytomegalovirus status from the catalog of TCR beta chain sequences, a statistical classification framework was built. V and J gene assignment, in a later analysis, came from comparing TCR nucleotide sequences with IMGT/GENE-DB human TR gene sequences. A later analysis assigned CDR3 sequences and most-parsimonious VDJ recombination scenarios with the TCRdist pipeline. In a later analysis, every TCR beta chain was defined by the combination of its CDR3 amino acid sequence and its V-gene family, and reads without a unique V-gene family were dropped. In a later analysis, fewer than 650 highly shared, low-generation-probability nucleotide sequences were removed to address suspected cross-contamination and a sequencing artifact. In a later analysis, a clonal expansion index for each public chain was calculated from normalized within-repertoire ranks of inferred template counts. In a later analysis, generation probabilities were computed using a VDJ recombination model fitted to out-of-frame rearrangements, and the results were checked against IGoR. Hypergeometric tests were used in a later analysis to score TCR-TCR, TCR-HLA and TCR-CMV co-occurrence, with a repertoire-size bias correction applied to the TCR pairs. To estimate false discovery rates, a later analysis permuted the HLA or CMV assignments 20 times. In a later analysis, co-occurring TCRs were grouped using DBSCAN, with TCRdist sequence similarity added in when clustering inside HLA-allele-positive subsets. Repertoires with fewer than 30,000 or more than 120,000 public chains, plus five repertoires with anomalous nucleotide sharing, were excluded from co-occurrence clustering. TCRdb re-hosts the immuneACCESS table, in-frame sequences only. Its copies lack some clones; in the studies checked, an unresolved V gene accounts for under half of them, and the cause for the rest is not known. V, J and clone size reflect that table, while D and trimming were determined from the DNA. This sample's records show roughly 120,000 clones. Clones ranked in the top ten supply 2.5% to 3% of the sample.

The sequencing input was PBMCs. The TCR comes from a man aged 25 to 40 in good health and CMV-seronegative. The chain links TRBV29-1 with TRBJ2-1; TRBD2 aligns with 11 central bases. This receptor has the CDR3 CSVVSLAGAYNEQFF. The sequence in DNA is TGCAGCGTTGTCTCACTAGCGGGAGCATACAATGAGCAGTTCTTC.